A selection of T cell receptor beta chains follows, all from one sample in a study of T cells in Graves' hyperthyroidism and ophthalmopathy. TCRdb analysed the multiplex PCR reads with MiXCR anew, one entry per CDR3 protein. The table lists a few hundred thousand distinct CDR3 sequences, approximately 15% of them singletons. Sample: blood. These receptors were collected from a woman aged 55-69 years with Graves' ophthalmopathy. The CDR3 runs from the conserved cysteine through the conserved F or W. A D gene is named only where the DNA matches it firmly. Clone size appears in some rows only: once, few, many, or a class for an expanded clone.

j_call d_call v_call clone_size cdr3_nt cdr3_aa
TRBJ1-6 NA TRBV20-1 many TGCAGTGCTAGGGTCGGGGAGCTCGATTCACCCCTCCACTTT CSARVGELDSPLHF
TRBJ1-6 NA TRBV12-3/TRBV12-4 many TGTGCCAGCACTCGCCAGGCGGGATATAATTCACCCCTCCACTTT CASTRQAGYNSPLHF
TRBJ2-1 TRBD2 TRBV10-3 few TGTGCCAGCAGTGAAGTCGGGACTAGAGTATGGGAGCAGTTCTTC CASSEVGTRVWEQFF
TRBJ2-7 TRBD1 TRBV28 few TGTGCCAGCAGCCCACAGGGGTACCTATACGAGCAGTACTTC CASSPQGYLYEQYF
TRBJ2-7 TRBD1 TRBV2 many TGTGCCAGCTCCGGAACGGGCAGGGGGCTCGAGCAGTACTTC CASSGTGRGLEQYF
TRBJ1-2 NA TRBV27 NA TGTGCCAGCAAGCTGGGGGGGAACGGCTACACCTTC CASKLGGNGYTF
TRBJ1-1 TRBD1 TRBV4-1 many TGCGCCAGCAGCCAAGATCCACAGGGGAGGGCTGAAGCTTTCTTT CASSQDPQGRAEAFF
TRBJ1-1 NA TRBV6-5 NA TGTGCCAGCAGTTACACGTACCTGGACAGCGAAGCTTTCTTT CASSYTYLDSEAFF
TRBJ2-7 TRBD1 TRBV5-6 many TGTGCCAGCAGCTATCAAGGACAGGGTGGCTACGAGCAGTACTTC CASSYQGQGGYEQYF
TRBJ1-5 NA TRBV19 few TGTGCCAGTATCGACGGGGGGGATCGAGGCAATCAGCCCCAGCATTTT CASIDGGDRGNQPQHF
TRBJ2-5 NA TRBV11-2 many TGTGCCAGCAGCTTAGTCATAGGACACATTCAAGAGACCCAGTACTTC CASSLVIGHIQETQYF
TRBJ1-5 NA TRBV2 many TGTGCCAGCAGTGAAGGGGAGGCATATAGCAATCAGCCCCAGCATTTT CASSEGEAYSNQPQHF
TRBJ2-1 NA TRBV30 many TGTGCCTGGGGGAACAAGAATGAGCAGTTCTTC CAWGNKNEQFF
TRBJ2-3 TRBD2 TRBV12-3/TRBV12-4 many TGTGCCAGCAGGGCGATCCATGGGTCGAGCGGGGCAGATACGCAGTATTTT CASRAIHGSSGADTQYF
TRBJ2-2 NA TRBV20-1 NA TGCAGTGCTCCCTACACTGGTAGCGCGAACACCGGGGAGCTGTTTTTT CSAPYTGSANTGELFF
TRBJ2-5 NA TRBV2 NA TGTGCCAGCAGTACCGGGACCCAACCCGTAGGGACCCAGTACTTC CASSTGTQPVGTQYF
TRBJ1-6 NA TRBV20-1 many TGCAGTGCTATCGCGCAGGGTGGTGTTCTGAGGAATTCACCCCTCCACTTT CSAIAQGGVLRNSPLHF
TRBJ1-2 TRBD1 TRBV4-3 few TGCGCCAGCAGCCAAGGGACAGGGGGGTATGGGTATGGCTACACCTTC CASSQGTGGYGYGYTF
TRBJ1-1 TRBD1 TRBV12-3/TRBV12-4 many TGTGCCAGCAGTTGGGGACCGGGACAGCCTGAAGCTTTCTTT CASSWGPGQPEAFF
TRBJ2-7 TRBD1 TRBV7-9 NA TGTGCCAGCAGCCCTAGAGGGGGCAGTGACGAGCAGTACTTC CASSPRGGSDEQYF
TRBJ2-5 TRBD1 TRBV7-2 NA TGTGCCAGCAGCTTGCCGGACAGGGCGAGGGGAGAGACCCAGTACTTC CASSLPDRARGETQYF
TRBJ2-5 NA TRBV7-2 many TGTGCCAGCAGCTCCGACAGGTACCAAGAGACCCAGTACTTC CASSSDRYQETQYF
TRBJ2-1 NA TRBV5-4 NA TGTGCCAGCAGCTTGTCAGGGGACAATGAGCAGTTCTTC CASSLSGDNEQFF
TRBJ1-1 NA TRBV6-2/TRBV6-3 NA TGTGCCAGCAGTTACCAGGGGATGAACACTGAAGCTTTCTTT CASSYQGMNTEAFF
TRBJ1-2 TRBD1 TRBV5-1 few TGCGCCAGCAGCTTGGGGGACCGGGACAGTGGGACTGGCTACACCTTC CASSLGDRDSGTGYTF
TRBJ2-7 NA TRBV11-2 many TGTGCCAGCAGCTTAGGTTTGGAGCACTCAATCGCCTACGAGCAGTACTTC CASSLGLEHSIAYEQYF
TRBJ1-2 TRBD1 TRBV4-3 NA TGCGCCAGCAGCCGAGAACAGGGGAACTATGGCTACACCTTC CASSREQGNYGYTF
TRBJ1-6 TRBD1 TRBV29-1 many TGCAGCGGCCGGGACAGCTATAATTCACCCCTCCACTTT CSGRDSYNSPLHF
TRBJ1-6 NA TRBV2 many TGTGCCAGTCGGTTAAGGGGTCATAATTCACCCCTCCACTTT CASRLRGHNSPLHF
TRBJ2-3 NA TRBV7-9 few TGTACCAGCAGCTTCGCGTGGGGCACAGATACGCAGTATTTT CTSSFAWGTDTQYF
TRBJ2-1 TRBD2 TRBV20-1 NA TGCAGTGCTAGAGATGGGATCGGGAGGTACAATGAGCAGTTCTTC CSARDGIGRYNEQFF
TRBJ1-5 TRBD1 TRBV6-2/TRBV6-3 many TGTGCCAGCAGTTACCCACCCTGGACAGGGAACAATCAGCCCCAGCATTTT CASSYPPWTGNNQPQHF
TRBJ2-1 NA TRBV24-1 many TGTGCCACCAGTGGTCAGGGCGGAACCTACAATGAGCAGTTCTTC CATSGQGGTYNEQFF
TRBJ1-2 NA TRBV7-9 NA TGTGCCAGCAGCTTCGTTAGGGATGGCTACACCTTC CASSFVRDGYTF
TRBJ2-6 NA TRBV19 few TGTGCCAGTAGTATAGCCTCTGGGGCCAACGTCCTGACTTTC CASSIASGANVLTF
TRBJ1-5 TRBD1 TRBV28 few TGTGCCAGCAGGGGGACAGGCTATAGCAATCAGCCCCAGCATTTT CASRGTGYSNQPQHF
TRBJ2-1 TRBD1 TRBV18 NA TGTGCCAGCTCACCACCGGGACAGGGGAACGGTAATGAGCAGTTCTTC CASSPPGQGNGNEQFF
TRBJ2-7 NA TRBV2 many TGTGCCAGCAGGGACGACAGCCACGAGCAGTACTTC CASRDDSHEQYF
TRBJ2-5 NA TRBV4-3 few TGCGCCAGCAGCCAAGGTTACGCGACAGTTCAAGAGACCCAGTACTTC CASSQGYATVQETQYF
TRBJ1-5 TRBD1 TRBV6-1 many TGTGCCAGCAGTTCCCAGGGGGAACTCGGCAATCAGCCCCAGCATTTT CASSSQGELGNQPQHF
TRBJ2-7 NA TRBV2 many TGTGCCAGCAGGCCCGTTAACTATAGCTCCTACGAGCAGTACTTC CASRPVNYSSYEQYF
TRBJ1-6 NA TRBV6-1 NA TGTGCCAGCAGTAAGGGGTCGGGGAGTGGTAATTCACCCCTCCACTTT CASSKGSGSGNSPLHF
TRBJ1-1 NA TRBV6-2/TRBV6-3 few TGTGCCAGCAGTTACGACGGTACTGAAGCTTTCTTT CASSYDGTEAFF